A single sample is the source of the 32 T cell receptor beta chains below, sequenced in a study of early T cells in non-severe SARS-CoV-2 infection (dated by TCRdb to 2020 to 2023). Library preparation was by 5' RACE. Instrument used: NextSeq 500. TCRdb reworked the public reads: Q25 trimming with fastp, MiXCR clone assembly, productive beta chains retained. Records with the same CDR3 protein are collapsed into one entry carrying the most frequent genes and DNA. Recorded for this sample are around 55,000 distinct CDR3 sequences; about an eighth of them occurred a single time. Together, the top ten hold 1.1% to 1.5% of the sample. The sample was whole blood. The receptor set was obtained from an adult who was a healthcare worker with PCR-confirmed SARS-CoV-2 infection or an uninfected control (not recorded which).

The rearrangement joins TRBV7-8 to TRBJ1-5; 10 bases match TRBD1. Germline-derived CDR1 and CDR2 are SGHVS and FQNEAQ. After removal of 4 bases from V and 0 bases from J, the junction contained 3 bases not matched to a gene. The CDR3 is 16 amino acids. The CDR3 region is CASSWGDRGSNQPQHF. CDR3 nucleotides: TGTGCCAGCAGCTGGGGGGACAGGGGTAGCAATCAGCCCCAGCATTTT.

In this sample, this clonotype turned up a few times. This chain connects TRBV20-1 to TRBJ1-5; TRBD1 agrees at 11 bases. J lost 0 bases, V lost 1 base, and 2 bases had no gene match. This CDR3 comprises 16 residues. The germline gives CDR1 DFQATT, CDR2 SNEGSKA (reference sequence). This CDR3 reads CSARGDRGNSNQPQHF. The CDR3 nucleotides are TGCAGTGCTAGAGGGGACAGGGGGAATAGCAATCAGCCCCAGCATTTT.

This clonotype was observed at least ten times. This rearrangement joins TRBV20-1 to TRBJ1-2; unclear D gene. Trimming took off 1 base at V and 7 bases at J, with 10 bases between the two ends. The CDR3 totals 12 residues. Germline CDR1 reads DFQATT; CDR2 reads SNEGSKA (reference sequence). The CDR3 nucleotides read TGCAGTGCTAGAGCCGAATTTTTTGGCTACACCTTC. Amino acid sequence: CSARAEFFGYTF.

This clonotype was detected ten times or more. This sequence joins TRBV2 and TRBJ1-2, with 9 bases identical to TRBD1. The V segment lost 6 bases and the J segment 2 bases; nucleotides outside the gene matches: 1. The CDR3 is made up of 13 amino acids. CDR1 and CDR2 from the germline V gene are SNHLY and FYNNEI. CDR3 region: CASRGTGNYGYTF. Here the CDR3 DNA reads TGTGCCAGCAGGGGGACAGGGAACTATGGCTACACCTTC.

This clonotype was detected many times. The chain combines TRBV20-1 with TRBJ1-2; a possible D gene is TRBD1 (5 bases). Germline CDR1 DFQATT, CDR2 SNEGSKA (reference sequence). The CDR3 is made up of 16 amino acids. The V gene lost 0 bases and the J gene lost 0 bases, with 14 bases spanning the gap. The DNA of the CDR3 is TGCAGTGCTAGAGAGCGGGGCGGCAGCGCTAACTATGGCTACACCTTC. This sequence encodes CSARERGGSANYGYTF.

This clonotype was found a few times. DNA for the CDR3: TGTGCCAGCAGCTTTGGAGGGGGAGGTGGCTACACCTTC. Amino acid sequence: CASSFGGGGGYTF. The chain employs TRBV7-3 and TRBJ1-2; tentative D call: TRBD1 (6 bases). From germline, CDR1 is SGHTA and CDR2 FQGTGA. V lost 3 bases to trimming and J lost 7 bases, with 12 bases between them. This CDR3 region has 13 residues.

The V gene is TRBV7-2, the J gene TRBJ2-5, with D unclear. The germline V gene has CDR1 SGHTA and CDR2 FQGNSA. This CDR3 comprises 12 residues. Trimming stripped 3 bases from V and 5 bases from J, with 7 bases between. CDR3 in amino acids: CASSFGWETQYF. The CDR3 nucleotides are TGTGCCAGCAGCTTCGGCTGGGAGACCCAGTACTTC.

This clonotype was counted ten times or more. The rearrangement links TRBV28 to TRBJ2-3; D gene uncertain. The germline V gene has CDR1 MDHEN and CDR2 SYDVKM. This CDR3 spans 14 amino acids. Deletions cut 1 base from V and 2 bases from J, with 7 bases between. CDR3 sequence reads: CASSLSLYTDTQYF. In nucleotides, the CDR3 is TGTGCCAGCAGTTTATCGCTGTACACAGATACGCAGTATTTT.

This rearrangement joins TRBV6-5 to TRBJ1-2; D ambiguous. CDR3 length: 13 amino acids. The germline V gene encodes CDR1 MNHEY and CDR2 SVGAGI. Trimming removed 6 bases from V and 2 bases from J, with 10 bases in between. The CDR3 nucleotides read TGTGCCAGCAGGCTGGACGCGAACTATGGCTACACCTTC. Its protein product is CASRLDANYGYTF.

This clonotype occurred a few times. This rearrangement joins TRBV5-1 to TRBJ2-5; D remains ambiguous. CDR3 size: 15 residues. V lost 0 bases and J 0 bases, leaving 9 bases between the germline ends. Looked up from germline, CDR1 is SGHRS and CDR2 is YFSETQ. The CDR3 coding sequence is TGCGCCAGCAGCTTGGCCAACGGAAACCAAGAGACCCAGTACTTC. Protein: CASSLANGNQETQYF.

The genes are TRBV19 and TRBJ1-6; 7 positions agree with TRBD1. The CDR3 consists of 16 residues. Germline lookup yields CDR1 LNHDA and CDR2 SQIVND (reference sequence). Trimming at V came to 1 base and at J to 7 bases, leaving 7 bases not matched to a gene. CDR3 in DNA: TGTGCCAGTAGTATAGGCGGTGGGACAGACAATTCACCCCTCCACTTT. Its translation is CASSIGGGTDNSPLHF.

The chain uses TRBV3-1 and TRBJ2-7; 7 nucleotides match TRBD1. Germline CDR1 and CDR2: LGHDT and YNNKEL (reference sequence). Unmatched junction bases numbered 7, after V lost 3 bases and J lost 2 bases. CDR3 length: 15 residues. The CDR3 region is CASSHYRQGTYEQYF. The CDR3 region has the DNA TGTGCCAGCAGCCACTACCGACAGGGCACCTACGAGCAGTACTTC.

Only a few counts were recorded for this clonotype. The chain joins TRBV2 to TRBJ1-1; 7 bases map to TRBD1. Germline CDR1 is SNHLY and CDR2 is FYNNEI. Trimming cost V 10 bases and J 5 bases; bases outside gene matches: 7. This CDR3 is built from 12 residues. CDR3: CATNRGGTEAFF. The CDR3 DNA sequence: TGTGCCACAAACAGGGGCGGGACTGAAGCTTTCTTT.

This clonotype was detected many times. The chain joins TRBV7-6 to TRBJ2-2; 8 positions match TRBD1. This CDR3 region has 19 residues. Germline assignment: CDR1 SGHVS and CDR2 FNYEAQ. V trimming: 2 bases; J trimming: 9 bases; junction bases outside the gene matches: 20. The CDR3 nucleotides are TGTGCCAGCAGCTTACGGGGCCGGACAGGGCCCCACGTAACCCGGGAGCTGTTTTTT. Amino acid sequence: CASSLRGRTGPHVTRELFF. The full variable domain, in which reference TRBV7-6 and TRBJ2-2 provide the parts outside the CDR3, is GAGVSQSPRYKVTKRGQDVALRCDPISGHVSLYWYRQALGQGPEFLTYFNYEAQQDKSGLPNDRFSAERPEGSISTLTIQRTEQRDSAMYRCASSLRGRTGPHVTRELFFGEGSRLTVL.

This clonotype was counted many times. This chain uses TRBV2 with TRBJ2-7, with 7 bases that match TRBD2. The CDR3 loop spans 12 amino acids. Germline values: CDR1 SNHLY, CDR2 FYNNEI. V shed 5 bases, J shed 6 bases, and the junction held 4 bases outside the gene matches. CDR3 sequence (DNA): TGTGCCAGCAGTCCCCGCGGGAGCGAGCAGTACTTC. This sequence encodes CASSPRGSEQYF.

The genes are TRBV20-1 and TRBJ1-5, with 8 bases lining up with TRBD1. This CDR3 has 13 residues. With V trimmed by 6 bases and J by 3 bases, 4 bases remained unmatched. Germline values: CDR1 DFQATT, CDR2 SNEGSKA (reference sequence). The CDR3 DNA is TGCAGTGCCCGGGACAGGTCCAATCAGCCCCAGCATTTT. Translation: CSARDRSNQPQHF.

This clonotype was counted between two and nine times. The gene calls are TRBV5-1 and TRBJ1-1; D uncertain. This CDR3 comprises 15 residues. The germline V and J ends were trimmed by 0 bases and 2 bases, with 11 bases remaining between them. CDR1 and CDR2 from the germline V gene are SGHRS and YFSETQ. The CDR3 DNA reads as TGCGCCAGCAGCTTGGAAGTCGGGCGAAACACTGAAGCTTTCTTT. As protein: CASSLEVGRNTEAFF.

In this sample, this clonotype turned up a few times. CDR3 DNA sequence: TGCAGTGCTTACACAGGGGGCTTCAATAATTCACCCCTCCACTTT. This translates into CSAYTGGFNNSPLHF. The chain links TRBV20-1 to TRBJ1-6, with 9 bases matching TRBD1. The V segment lost 5 bases and the J segment 5 bases; nucleotides outside the gene matches: 7. The CDR3 totals 15 residues. In germline, CDR1 is DFQATT, CDR2 SNEGSKA (reference sequence).

The rearrangement joins TRBV4-1 to TRBJ2-5; no clear D. Trimming stripped 3 bases from V and 5 bases from J, with 10 bases between. This CDR3 has 13 residues. Germline V gene sequence: CDR1 MGHRA, CDR2 YSYEKL. The CDR3 DNA is TGCGCCAGCAGCCAGGAAATAGGGGAGACCCAGTACTTC. Translating it yields CASSQEIGETQYF.

The rearrangement links TRBV10-3 to TRBJ2-1, with D perhaps TRBD1 (6 bases). In germline, CDR1 is ENHRY, CDR2 SYGVKD. V lost 0 bases and J 9 bases, leaving 15 bases between the germline ends. This CDR3 has 15 amino acids. In DNA form, the CDR3 reads TGTGCCATCAGTGAGTCGACAGGTAGCCGGACTGAGCAGTTCTTC. Translated: CAISESTGSRTEQFF.

Remarks on this clonotype: A much larger clone differs from this one at a single base, so this may be a read error. This chain connects TRBV5-4 to TRBJ1-1; D ambiguous. CDR1 SGHNT and CDR2 YYREEE come from the germline V gene (reference sequence). The V gene lost 2 bases and the J gene lost 3 bases, with 5 bases spanning the gap. This CDR3 spans 12 amino acids. Here the CDR3 reads CASSLADTEAFF. In nucleotides, the CDR3 is TGTGCCAGCAGCTTAGCGGACACTGAAGCTTTCTTT.

This clonotype was counted only a few times. This chain joins TRBV6-2 or TRBV6-3 and TRBJ2-5, with TRBD2 matching 10 bases. J gave up 11 bases and V 5 bases, and 5 bases lay outside the gene matches. The V gene's germline CDR1 is MNHEY and CDR2 SVGEGT. This CDR3 is built from 12 residues. The CDR3 loop reads CASSPWTSGQYF. The CDR3 DNA follows: TGTGCCAGCAGTCCCTGGACTAGCGGACAGTACTTC.

This clonotype was observed many times. The V gene is TRBV10-3, the J gene TRBJ1-3; no reliable D call. The V end lost 6 bases, the J end lost 0 bases, and 6 bases lay between the germline ends. The CDR3 length is 13 residues. Germline lookup yields CDR1 ENHRY and CDR2 SYGVKD. CDR3 DNA sequence: TGTGCCATCAGAGACACCTCTGGAAACACCATATATTTT. Translated, it gives CAIRDTSGNTIYF.

This clonotype showed up just a few times. The V gene is TRBV9, the J gene TRBJ2-7; D call uncertain. V was pared by 0 bases and J by 0 bases, with 7 bases between. The CDR3 is made up of 14 amino acids. The germline V gene has CDR1 SGDLS and CDR2 YYNGEE. The DNA for the CDR3 is TGTGCCAGCAGCGTAGTCCCAAGCTCCTACGAGCAGTACTTC. It codes for CASSVVPSSYEQYF.

In this sample, this clonotype turned up many times. The DNA of the CDR3 is TGTGCCAGCACCCTAACCGGGGAAAAGTATAGTGAGCAGTTCTTC. Amino acids: CASTLTGEKYSEQFF. This chain connects TRBV7-6 to TRBJ2-1, with a tentative D call TRBD2 (5 bases). Germline V CDR1 and CDR2: SGHVS, FNYEAQ. There are 15 residues in the CDR3. The V gene lost 7 bases and the J gene lost 9 bases, with 22 bases spanning the gap.

The chain has TRBV29-1 and TRBJ1-1; D ambiguous. The germline gives CDR1 SQVTM, CDR2 ANQGSEA. V was clipped by 6 bases and J by 4 bases, with 18 bases between them. CDR3 size: 14 residues. This CDR3 is CSVTPGLSSTEAFF. The CDR3 DNA reads TGCAGCGTAACACCGGGCCTAAGTAGCACTGAAGCTTTCTTT.

This clonotype occurred many times. V is TRBV29-1 and J is TRBJ1-6; D might be TRBD1 (6 bases). CDR3 length equals 15 residues. The germline V gene encodes CDR1 SQVTM and CDR2 ANQGSEA. Trimming took 3 bases from V and 11 from J, leaving 20 bases between them. The CDR3 loop reads CSVDPGERGVPPLHF. CDR3 in DNA: TGCAGCGTTGACCCAGGGGAGAGGGGAGTGCCACCCCTCCACTTT.

There are many counts of this clonotype. The chain recombines TRBV20-1 with TRBJ2-7, with D possibly being TRBD1 or TRBD2 (7 bases each). Per germline, CDR1 DFQATT and CDR2 SNEGSKA (reference sequence). V shed 5 bases and J shed 7 bases, with 21 bases lying between them. This CDR3 is built from 14 residues. This CDR3 is CSAPLRRQGGEQYF. CDR3 bases: TGCAGTGCTCCCTTGAGACGACAGGGAGGGGAGCAGTACTTC.

The chain joins TRBV19 to TRBJ1-2; no firm D call. CDR1 is LNHDA and CDR2 is SQIVND in the germline V gene (reference sequence). V lost 0 bases and J lost 8, with 13 bases in between. The CDR3 sequence is 14 residues long. CDR3 region: CASSIDQAVGGYTF. DNA for the CDR3: TGTGCCAGTAGTATAGATCAGGCCGTCGGGGGCTACACCTTC.

The rearrangement joins TRBV9 to TRBJ2-1; no clear D. CDR3 length: 12 residues. The germline CDR1 and CDR2 sequences are SGDLS and YYNGEE. The V end was cut by 1 base, the J end by 8 bases, with 7 bases between. CDR3 nucleotides: TGTGCCAGCAGCGTAAATGGCGATGAGCAGTTCTTC. Translating gives CASSVNGDEQFF. The entire variable domain, with the rest obtained from reference TRBV9 and TRBJ2-1, is as follows: DSGVTQTPKHLITATGQRVTLRCSPRSGDLSVYWYQQSLDQGLQFLIQYYNGEERAKGNILERFSAQQFPDLHSELNLSSLELGDSALYFCASSVNGDEQFFGPGTRLTVL.

This clonotype turned up a few times. V usage is TRBV19 and J usage is TRBJ2-2; D not resolved. The CDR3 totals 15 residues. CDR1 LNHDA and CDR2 SQIVND come from the germline V gene (reference sequence). The V gene lost 4 bases and the J gene lost 4 bases, with 13 bases spanning the gap. CDR3 sequence reads: CASSSGWQSTGELFF. The CDR3 DNA reads TGTGCCAGTAGTAGCGGTTGGCAGTCCACCGGGGAGCTGTTTTTT. Variable domain in full (rest from reference TRBV19 and TRBJ2-2): DGGITQSPKYLFRKEGQNVTLSCEQNLNHDAMYWYRQDPGQGLRLIYYSQIVNDFQKGDIAEGYSVSREKKESFPLTVTSAQKNPTAFYLCASSSGWQSTGELFFGEGSRLTVL.

This clonotype was recorded many times. The chain carries TRBV9 and TRBJ2-5, with TRBD1 identical over 7 bases. Germline assignment: CDR1 SGDLS and CDR2 YYNGEE. The CDR3 is made up of 13 amino acids. With 3 bases clipped from V and 3 bases from J, the junction kept 2 bases outside the gene matches. The CDR3, as DNA: TGTGCCAGCAGCGCGGGGACAGAAGAGACCCAGTACTTC. This codes for CASSAGTEETQYF.